The T cell receptor (beta chain) described here comes from a study of cytomegalovirus exposure and HLA in healthy donors. Germline CDR1 LNHDA, CDR2 SQIVND (reference sequence). This CDR3 spans 16 amino acids. V was cut by 2 bases and J by 1 base, with 14 bases left in between. PCR amplification relied on 60 Vbeta primers (plus 13 Jbeta primers). Profiled with immunoSEQ multiplex PCR; TCRdb holds only in-frame clones, not every one. The data contain more than 110,000 clones, roughly 80% of them singletons. The sample was PBMCs. This receptor was obtained from a man aged 35 to 55 in good health and CMV-seropositive. The chain employs TRBV19 and TRBJ1-2; TRBD1 might be the D (5 bases). The DNA for the CDR3 is TGTGCCAGTAGTATACAATCCGGGGGACGTAACTATGGCTACACCTTC. Residues: CASSIQSGGRNYGYTF.